The 23 T cell receptor beta chains below come from one sample, sequenced in a study of blood T cell repertoires in COVID-19. Profiling relied on immunoSEQ multiplex PCR, and the TCRdb table lists in-frame clones only, not all of them. The table has over 200,000 clones, approximately 82% seen once. The sequenced material came from PBMCs or T cells enriched from blood (not recorded which). The source is a man between 35 and 55 years old who had recovered from COVID-19.

This clone was seen a handful of times. The chain employs TRBV10-1 and TRBJ1-6; D remains ambiguous. Germline CDR1 reads WNHNN; CDR2 reads SYGVQD (reference sequence). The V end was cut by 2 bases, the J end by 10 bases, with 15 bases between. The CDR3 consists of 15 residues. The CDR3 loop reads CASSETLVLRSPLHF. In nucleotides, the CDR3 is TGCGCCAGCAGTGAGACTCTGGTTCTGAGGTCACCCCTCCACTTT.

The chain couples TRBV3-1 (or the pseudogene TRBV3-2) to TRBJ2-6; tentative D call: TRBD1 (5 bases). The V end was cut by 0 bases, the J end by 4 bases, with 16 bases between. The germline V gene encodes CDR1 LGHDT and CDR2 YNNKEL (reference sequence). This CDR3 is built from 18 residues. CDR3 bases: TGTGCCAGCAGCCAAGATAGTTCTTCAGGGCTGGGGGCCAACGTCCTGACTTTC. Translating gives CASSQDSSSGLGANVLTF.

In its sample, this clone was seen a few times. The rearrangement uses TRBV27 and TRBJ1-4, with 9 bases lining up with TRBD1. V lost 8 bases and J lost 8; bases outside the gene matches: 12. Per the germline V gene, CDR1 is MNHEY and CDR2 is SMNVEV (reference sequence). CDR3 size: 15 residues. CDR3 in amino acids: CASYIPRDREEKLFF. CDR3 DNA: TGTGCCAGCTATATTCCCCGGGACAGGGAAGAAAAACTGTTTTTT.

The rearrangement uses TRBV5-8 and TRBJ1-4; 7 bases line up with TRBD1. The CDR3 runs to 17 residues. Losses at the gene ends were 2 bases for V and 4 bases for J; bases not matched to a gene: 11. CDR1 is SGHTS and CDR2 is YDEGEE in the germline V gene. CDR3 residues: CASSFGDRARGNEKLFF. CDR3 bases: TGTGCCAGCAGCTTTGGCGACAGGGCACGGGGTAATGAAAAACTGTTTTTT.

The chain links TRBV28 to TRBJ1-5; TRBD1 aligns across 9 bases. V lost 4 bases, J lost 7 bases, and 8 bases stayed unmatched. Germline CDR1 MDHEN, CDR2 SYDVKM. The CDR3 contains 15 residues. For the CDR3, the DNA is TGTGCCAGCAGTTCCCCACAGGGGGCATACCAGCCCCAGCATTTT. Protein product: CASSSPQGAYQPQHF.

The CDR3 protein is CASSRIAGGYYNEQFF. The CDR3 DNA is TGTGCCAGCAGCCGAATAGCGGGGGGGTACTACAATGAGCAGTTCTTC. The V and J genes are TRBV3-1 (or the pseudogene TRBV3-2) and TRBJ2-1, with 11 bases matching TRBD2. The CDR3 consists of 16 residues. V shed 4 bases and J 3 bases; nucleotides not matched to a gene: 5. In germline, CDR1 is LGHDT, CDR2 YNNKEL (reference sequence).

The CDR3 loop is CASSLQGKQPQHF. Here the CDR3 DNA reads TGTGCCAGCAGCTTACAGGGAAAGCAGCCCCAGCATTTT. The chain couples TRBV11-2 to TRBJ1-5; TRBD1 is a possible D gene (5 bases). V lost 2 bases to trimming and J lost 7 bases, with 9 bases between them. This CDR3 has 13 residues. CDR1 and CDR2 (germline): SGHAT, FQNNGV.

This clone was seen more than once but under ten times. This chain uses TRBV29-1 with TRBJ1-2, with TRBD1 as a possible D gene (5 bases). Germline lookup yields CDR1 SQVTM and CDR2 ANQGSEA. This CDR3 comprises 13 residues. Trimming removed 6 bases from V and 2 bases from J, with 13 bases in between. Here the CDR3 reads CSVSAGGNYGYTF. The DNA of the CDR3 is TGCAGCGTCTCGGCGGGGGGGAACTATGGCTACACCTTC.

The rearrangement joins TRBV29-1 to TRBJ1-2; D uncertain. The CDR3 totals 10 residues. V lost 7 bases and J 6 bases, leaving 9 bases between the germline ends. Per the germline V gene, CDR1 is SQVTM and CDR2 is ANQGSEA. CDR3 sequence (DNA): TGCAGCGCCGGGGTGGATGGCTACACCTTC. Its protein is CSAGVDGYTF.

The chain combines TRBV19 with TRBJ1-6; D uncertain. Looked up from germline, CDR1 is LNHDA and CDR2 is SQIVND (reference sequence). V shed 6 bases and J shed 6 bases, with 15 bases lying between them. The CDR3 covers 15 residues. For the CDR3, the DNA is TGTGCCAGTAGAGAAAACCGAGGTCCTAATTCACCCCTCCACTTT. The encoded protein is CASRENRGPNSPLHF. The whole variable domain, remainder taken from reference TRBV19 and TRBJ1-6, is DGGITQSPKYLFRKEGQNVTLSCEQNLNHDAMYWYRQDPGQGLRLIYYSQIVNDFQKGDIAEGYSVSREKKESFPLTVTSAQKNPTAFYLCASRENRGPNSPLHFGNGTRLTVT.

The chain carries TRBV9 and TRBJ2-5; 9 nucleotides match TRBD2. Germline lookup yields CDR1 SGDLS and CDR2 YYNGEE. The CDR3 is 16 residues long. The J segment lost 5 bases and the V segment lost 0 bases, leaving 8 bases of the junction unmatched. In DNA, the CDR3 is TGTGCCAGCAGCGTAGAAGCGGGGGGCCTCCGGGAGACCCAGTACTTC. It specifies CASSVEAGGLRETQYF.

The rearrangement uses TRBV7-2 and TRBJ2-5; a weak D match, TRBD1 (6 bases). Germline assignment: CDR1 SGHTA and CDR2 FQGNSA. Trimming took off 3 bases at V and 7 bases at J, with 18 bases between the two ends. CDR3 size: 15 residues. CDR3: CASSFALWLGGTQYF. CDR3 nucleotide sequence: TGTGCCAGCAGCTTCGCCCTCTGGCTAGGGGGGACCCAGTACTTC.

CDR3 sequence: CASSDRGRSPLHF. For the CDR3, the DNA is TGCGCCAGCAGTGACAGGGGGCGTTCACCCCTCCACTTT. The chain combines TRBV10-2 with TRBJ1-6; 8 nucleotides line up with TRBD1. CDR1 is WSHSY, CDR2 SAAADI, per germline. The CDR3 is made up of 13 amino acids. V shed 3 bases and J 9 bases; nucleotides not matched to a gene: 1.

The chain carries TRBV5-3 and TRBJ1-1; D not certain. Being an ORF, TRBV5-3 has a function that is uncertain. CDR3 size: 11 residues. With 9 bases removed from V and 5 bases from J, the gap between germline ends came to 11 bases. For the CDR3, the DNA is TGTGCCAACGGGGAGGGAACTGAAGCTTTCTTT. Encoded protein: CANGEGTEAFF.

The rearrangement joins TRBV5-4 to TRBJ2-3; tentatively, D is TRBD2 (5 bases). Germline CDR1 is SGHNT and CDR2 is YYREEE (reference sequence). The length of the CDR3 is 15 residues. V was cut by 0 bases and J by 0 bases, with 8 bases left in between. The CDR3 reads CASSLGGLSTDTQYF. The CDR3 DNA follows: TGTGCCAGCAGCTTGGGCGGACTTAGCACAGATACGCAGTATTTT.

The V gene is TRBV3-1 (or the pseudogene TRBV3-2), the J gene TRBJ2-2; a possible D gene is TRBD2 (5 bases). CDR3 length equals 15 residues. The germline V gene encodes CDR1 LGHDT and CDR2 YNNKEL (reference sequence). The V gene lost 1 base and the J gene lost 7 bases, with 13 bases spanning the gap. The CDR3 loop is CASSQGGLVVGELFF. In nucleotides, the CDR3 is TGTGCCAGCAGCCAAGGCGGGCTAGTGGTCGGGGAGCTGTTTTTT.

This chain links TRBV19 with TRBJ1-2; 9 nucleotides match TRBD1. The germline CDR1 and CDR2 sequences are LNHDA and SQIVND (reference sequence). V dropped 4 bases and J dropped 4; count of bases not matched to a gene: 4. The CDR3 runs 14 residues. CDR3 coding DNA: TGTGCCAGTAGTAGGAGGGGACAGGGCTATGGCTACACCTTC. Amino acid sequence: CASSRRGQGYGYTF.

CDR3 sequence (DNA): TGTGCCAGCAGCATGGACAGTTTTAATGAAAAACTGTTTTTT. Translation gives CASSMDSFNEKLFF. This rearrangement joins TRBV7-9 to TRBJ1-4; TRBD1 is a possible D gene (6 bases). The CDR3 runs to 14 residues. Trimming stripped 5 bases from V and 4 bases from J, with 11 bases between. Germline lookup yields CDR1 SEHNR and CDR2 FQNEAQ (reference sequence).

This chain joins TRBV28 and TRBJ1-1; D remains unclear. Trimming shortened V by 6 bases and J by 7 bases, and 15 bases separated the two germline ends. CDR3 length: 13 amino acids. Germline CDR1 is MDHEN and CDR2 is SYDVKM. The CDR3 here is CASSRPPLGEAFF. Written as DNA, the CDR3 is TGTGCCAGCAGCCGCCCTCCGCTCGGTGAAGCTTTCTTT.

This clone appeared once. The chain recombines TRBV2 with TRBJ1-1; TRBD1 matches 9 bases. The CDR3 covers 14 residues. From germline, CDR1 is SNHLY and CDR2 FYNNEI. The ends lost 6 bases at V and 5 bases at J; junction bases unmatched: 7. CDR3 in amino acids: CASRTGTGRTEAFF. As DNA, the CDR3 is TGTGCCAGCAGAACCGGGACAGGGAGGACTGAAGCTTTCTTT. The full variable domain, with the rest looked up from reference TRBV2 and TRBJ1-1, is EPEVTQTPSHQVTQMGQEVILRCVPISNHLYFYWYRQILGQKVEFLVSFYNNEISEKSEIFDDQFSVERPDGSNFTLKIRSTKLEDSAMYFCASRTGTGRTEAFFGQGTRLTVV.

The gene calls are TRBV9 and TRBJ1-4; D not certain. Germline V lookup: CDR1 SGDLS, CDR2 YYNGEE. With 3 bases removed from V and 7 bases from J, the gap between germline ends came to 10 bases. This CDR3 has 13 residues. Here the CDR3 reads CASSAPSSEKLFF. The CDR3 DNA reads as TGTGCCAGCAGCGCCCCATCGAGTGAAAAACTGTTTTTT.

The rearrangement uses TRBV10-2 and TRBJ1-3; 9 nucleotides line up with TRBD1. Trimming took 11 bases from V and 4 from J; bases not matched to a gene: 9. In germline, CDR1 is WSHSY, CDR2 SAAADI. CDR3 length: 14 amino acids. In DNA form, the CDR3 reads TGCGCCGCCGAACAGGGGGCGAAAGGAAACACCATATATTTT. Encoded protein: CAAEQGAKGNTIYF.

This clone was detected many times. CDR3 sequence reads: CASSPHGYTEAFF. The CDR3 nucleotides are TGTGCCAGCAGCCCCCACGGGTACACTGAAGCTTTCTTT. The chain joins TRBV7-3 to TRBJ1-1; D not certain. This CDR3 has 13 amino acids. V gave up 5 bases and J gave up 3 bases, with 10 bases separating them. Per germline, CDR1 SGHTA and CDR2 FQGTGA.